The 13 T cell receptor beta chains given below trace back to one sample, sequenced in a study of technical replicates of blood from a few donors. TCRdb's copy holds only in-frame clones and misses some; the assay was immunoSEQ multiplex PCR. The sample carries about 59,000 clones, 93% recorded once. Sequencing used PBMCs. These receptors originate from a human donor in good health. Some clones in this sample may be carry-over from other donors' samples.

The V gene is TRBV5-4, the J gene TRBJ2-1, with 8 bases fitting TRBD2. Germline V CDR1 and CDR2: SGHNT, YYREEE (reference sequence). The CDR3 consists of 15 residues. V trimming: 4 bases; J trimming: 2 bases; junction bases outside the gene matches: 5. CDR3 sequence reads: CASSVRGGAYNEQFF. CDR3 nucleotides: TGTGCCAGCAGCGTCCGGGGGGGGGCCTACAATGAGCAGTTCTTC.

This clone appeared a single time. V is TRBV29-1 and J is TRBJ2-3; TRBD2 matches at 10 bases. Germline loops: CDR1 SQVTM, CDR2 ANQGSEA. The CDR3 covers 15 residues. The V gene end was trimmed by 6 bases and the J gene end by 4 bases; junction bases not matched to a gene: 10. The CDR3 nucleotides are TGCAGCGTGCTAGCGGGGGAGCTGGCCGCAGATACGCAGTATTTT. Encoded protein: CSVLAGELAADTQYF.

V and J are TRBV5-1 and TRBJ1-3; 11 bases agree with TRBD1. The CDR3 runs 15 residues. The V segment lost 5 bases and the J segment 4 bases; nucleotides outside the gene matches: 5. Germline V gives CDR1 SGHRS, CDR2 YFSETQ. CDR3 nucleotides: TGCGCCAGCAGAAGGGGACAGGGGGACGGAAACACCATATATTTT. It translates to CASRRGQGDGNTIYF.

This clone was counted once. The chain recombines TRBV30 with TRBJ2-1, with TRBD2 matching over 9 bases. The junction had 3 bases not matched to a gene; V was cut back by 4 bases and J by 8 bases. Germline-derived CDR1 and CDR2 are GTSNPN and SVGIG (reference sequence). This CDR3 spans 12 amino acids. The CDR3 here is CAWTREGDEQFF. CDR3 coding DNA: TGTGCCTGGACGCGGGAGGGGGATGAGCAGTTCTTC.

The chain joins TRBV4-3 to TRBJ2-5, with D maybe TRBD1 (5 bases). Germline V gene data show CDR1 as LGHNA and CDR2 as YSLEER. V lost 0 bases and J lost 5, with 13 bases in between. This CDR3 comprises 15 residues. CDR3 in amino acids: CASSQDRGQFETQYF. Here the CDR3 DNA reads TGCGCCAGCAGCCAAGATAGGGGTCAGTTCGAGACCCAGTACTTC.

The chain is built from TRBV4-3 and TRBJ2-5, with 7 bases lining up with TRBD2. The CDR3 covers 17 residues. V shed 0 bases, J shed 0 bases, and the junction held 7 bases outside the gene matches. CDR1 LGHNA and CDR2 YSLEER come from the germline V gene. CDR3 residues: CASSQDVGAGNQETQYF. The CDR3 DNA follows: TGCGCCAGCAGCCAAGATGTGGGAGCGGGAAACCAAGAGACCCAGTACTTC.

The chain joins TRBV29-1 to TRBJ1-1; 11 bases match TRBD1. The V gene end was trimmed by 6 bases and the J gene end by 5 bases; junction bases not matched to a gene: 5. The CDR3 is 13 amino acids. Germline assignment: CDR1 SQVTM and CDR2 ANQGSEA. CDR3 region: CSVAGQGATEAFF. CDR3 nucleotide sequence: TGCAGCGTGGCCGGACAGGGGGCTACTGAAGCTTTCTTT.

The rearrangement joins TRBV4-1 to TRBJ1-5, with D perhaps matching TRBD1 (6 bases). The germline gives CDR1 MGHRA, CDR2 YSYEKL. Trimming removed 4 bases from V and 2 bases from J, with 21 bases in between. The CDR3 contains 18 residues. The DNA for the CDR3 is TGCGCCAGCAGCCGAGCCGCACAGGGTTTTCTGGGCAATCAGCCCCAGCATTTT. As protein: CASSRAAQGFLGNQPQHF.

CDR3 loop: CASSQAQGMNTEAFF. The CDR3 nucleotides read TGCGCCAGCAGCCAAGCGCAGGGGATGAACACTGAAGCTTTCTTT. The chain links TRBV4-3 to TRBJ1-1, with D tentatively TRBD1 (6 bases). The V end was cut by 1 base, the J end by 0 bases, with 9 bases between. CDR1 and CDR2 (germline): LGHNA, YSLEER. The CDR3 length is 15 residues.

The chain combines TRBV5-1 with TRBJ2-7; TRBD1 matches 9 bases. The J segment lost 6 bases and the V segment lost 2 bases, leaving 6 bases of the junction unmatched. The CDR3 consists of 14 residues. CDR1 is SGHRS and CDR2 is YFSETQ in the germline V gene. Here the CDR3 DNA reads TGCGCCAGCAGCTTACAGGGGGCAGGGAGCGAGCAGTACTTC. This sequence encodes CASSLQGAGSEQYF.

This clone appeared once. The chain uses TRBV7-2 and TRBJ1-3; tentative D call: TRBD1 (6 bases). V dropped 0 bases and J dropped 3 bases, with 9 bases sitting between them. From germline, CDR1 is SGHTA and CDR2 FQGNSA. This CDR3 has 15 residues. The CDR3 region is CASSLASGVGNTIYF. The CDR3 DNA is TGTGCCAGCAGCTTAGCATCAGGGGTTGGAAACACCATATATTTT.

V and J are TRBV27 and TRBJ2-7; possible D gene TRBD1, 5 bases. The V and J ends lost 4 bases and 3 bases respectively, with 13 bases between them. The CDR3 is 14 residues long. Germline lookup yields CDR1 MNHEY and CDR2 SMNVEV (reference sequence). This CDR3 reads CASSSQGNHYEQYF. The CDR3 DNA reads TGTGCCAGCAGTTCCCAGGGAAACCACTACGAGCAGTACTTC.

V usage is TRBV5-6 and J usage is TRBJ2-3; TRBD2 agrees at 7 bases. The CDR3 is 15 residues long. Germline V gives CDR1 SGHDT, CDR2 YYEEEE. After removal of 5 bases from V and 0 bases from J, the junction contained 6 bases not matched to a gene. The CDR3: CASRPTSASTDTQYF. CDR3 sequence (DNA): TGTGCCAGCAGACCTACTAGCGCTAGCACAGATACGCAGTATTTT.